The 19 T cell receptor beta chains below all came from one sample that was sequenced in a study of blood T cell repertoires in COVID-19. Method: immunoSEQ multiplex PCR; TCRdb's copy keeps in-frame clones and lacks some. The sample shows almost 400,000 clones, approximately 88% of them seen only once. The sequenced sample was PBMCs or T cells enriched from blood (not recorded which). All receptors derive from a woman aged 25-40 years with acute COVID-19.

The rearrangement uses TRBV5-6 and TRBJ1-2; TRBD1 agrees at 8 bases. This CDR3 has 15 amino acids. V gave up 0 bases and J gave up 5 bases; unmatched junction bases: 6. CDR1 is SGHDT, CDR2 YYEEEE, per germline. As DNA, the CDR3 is TGTGCCAGCAGCTTGGCTGACAGGGGTGGGTATGGCTACACCTTC. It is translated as CASSLADRGGYGYTF.

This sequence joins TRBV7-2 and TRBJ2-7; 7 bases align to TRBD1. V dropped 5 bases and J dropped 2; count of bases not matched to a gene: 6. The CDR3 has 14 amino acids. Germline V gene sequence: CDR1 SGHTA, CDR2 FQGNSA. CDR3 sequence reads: CASSKTGATYEQYF. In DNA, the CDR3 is TGTGCCAGCAGCAAAACAGGGGCCACCTACGAGCAGTACTTC.

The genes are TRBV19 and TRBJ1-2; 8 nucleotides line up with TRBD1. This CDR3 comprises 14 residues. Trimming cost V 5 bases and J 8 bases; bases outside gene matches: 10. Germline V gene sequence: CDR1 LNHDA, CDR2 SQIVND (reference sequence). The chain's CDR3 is CASSVQGAIWGYTF. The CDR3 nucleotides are TGTGCCAGTAGTGTGCAGGGGGCGATCTGGGGCTACACCTTC.

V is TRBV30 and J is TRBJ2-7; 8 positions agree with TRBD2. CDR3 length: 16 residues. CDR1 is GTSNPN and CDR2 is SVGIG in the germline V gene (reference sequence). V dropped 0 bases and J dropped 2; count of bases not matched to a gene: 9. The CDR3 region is CAWSVSLLAGPYEQYF. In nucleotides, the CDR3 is TGTGCCTGGAGTGTATCCCTGCTAGCGGGTCCCTACGAGCAGTACTTC.

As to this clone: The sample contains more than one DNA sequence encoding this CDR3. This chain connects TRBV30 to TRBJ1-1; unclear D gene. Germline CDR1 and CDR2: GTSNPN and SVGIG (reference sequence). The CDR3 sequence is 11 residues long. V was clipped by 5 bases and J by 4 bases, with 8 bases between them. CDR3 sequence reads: CAWSRGTEAFF. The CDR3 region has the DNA TGTGCCTGGTCGCGAGGCACTGAAGCTTTCTTT.

CDR3 residues: CASSPGTGVLRYF. CDR3 in DNA: TGTGCCAGCAGTCCCGGGACAGGGGTCCTGCGGTATTTT. The chain employs TRBV7-8 and TRBJ2-3; 10 bases match TRBD1. V trimming: 6 bases; J trimming: 14 bases; junction bases outside the gene matches: 11. Germline CDR1 reads SGHVS; CDR2 reads FQNEAQ. CDR3 size: 13 residues.

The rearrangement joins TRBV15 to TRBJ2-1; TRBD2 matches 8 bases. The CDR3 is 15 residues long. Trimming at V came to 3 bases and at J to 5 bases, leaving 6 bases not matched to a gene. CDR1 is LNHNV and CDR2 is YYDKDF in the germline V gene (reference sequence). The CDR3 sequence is CATSSRGGLNNEQFF. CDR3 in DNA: TGTGCCACCAGCAGCCGGGGGGGGCTCAACAATGAGCAGTTCTTC.

The CDR3 sequence is CASSTGQANSPLHF. The CDR3 nucleotides are TGTGCCAGCAGCACGGGACAGGCTAATTCACCCCTCCACTTT. The rearrangement uses TRBV5-6 and TRBJ1-6; 8 bases are shared with TRBD1. The CDR3 runs 14 residues. The germline V gene has CDR1 SGHDT and CDR2 YYEEEE. The V segment lost 4 bases and the J segment 6 bases; nucleotides outside the gene matches: 3.

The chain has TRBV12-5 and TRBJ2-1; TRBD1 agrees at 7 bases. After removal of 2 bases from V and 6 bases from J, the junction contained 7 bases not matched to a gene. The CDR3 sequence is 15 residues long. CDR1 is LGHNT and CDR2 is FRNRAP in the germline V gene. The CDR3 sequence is CASGLTSRQGNEQFF. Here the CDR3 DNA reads TGTGCTAGTGGTTTGACCTCCCGACAGGGCAATGAGCAGTTCTTC.

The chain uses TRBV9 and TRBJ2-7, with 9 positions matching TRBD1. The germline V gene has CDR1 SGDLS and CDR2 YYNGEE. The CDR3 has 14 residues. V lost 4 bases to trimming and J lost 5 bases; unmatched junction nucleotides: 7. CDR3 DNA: TGTGCCAGCAGCCAGGGGACAGGGCAAAACGAGCAGTACTTC. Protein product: CASSQGTGQNEQYF.

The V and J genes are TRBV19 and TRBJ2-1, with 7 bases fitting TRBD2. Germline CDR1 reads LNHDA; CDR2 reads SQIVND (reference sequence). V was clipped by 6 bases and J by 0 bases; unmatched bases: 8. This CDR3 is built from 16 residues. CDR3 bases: TGTGCCAGTAGACGGGGTGGCGGGAGCTCCTACAATGAGCAGTTCTTC. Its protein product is CASRRGGGSSYNEQFF.

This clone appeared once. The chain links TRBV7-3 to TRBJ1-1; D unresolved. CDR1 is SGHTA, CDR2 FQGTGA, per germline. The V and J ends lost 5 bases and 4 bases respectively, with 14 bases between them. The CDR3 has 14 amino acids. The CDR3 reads CASSVGRTRTEAFF. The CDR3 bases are TGTGCCAGCAGCGTCGGGAGGACCCGCACTGAAGCTTTCTTT.

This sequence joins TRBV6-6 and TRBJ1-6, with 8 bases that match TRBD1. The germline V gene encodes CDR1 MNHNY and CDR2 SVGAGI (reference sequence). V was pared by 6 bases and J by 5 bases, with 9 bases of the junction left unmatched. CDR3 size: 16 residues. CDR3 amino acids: CASRATGALDNSPLHF. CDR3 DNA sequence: TGTGCCAGCAGAGCGACAGGGGCGCTCGATAATTCACCCCTCCACTTT.

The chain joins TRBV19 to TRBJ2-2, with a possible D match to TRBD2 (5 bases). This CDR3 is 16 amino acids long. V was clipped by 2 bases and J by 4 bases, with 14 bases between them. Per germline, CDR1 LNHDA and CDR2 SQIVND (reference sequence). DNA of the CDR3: TGTGCCAGTAGTATAAGAAGTACTAGGTCCACCGGGGAGCTGTTTTTT. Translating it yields CASSIRSTRSTGELFF.

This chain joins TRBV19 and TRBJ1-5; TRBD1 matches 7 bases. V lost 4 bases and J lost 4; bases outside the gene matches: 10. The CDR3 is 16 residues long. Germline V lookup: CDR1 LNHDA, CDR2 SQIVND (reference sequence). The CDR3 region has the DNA TGTGCCAGTAGTACAGTACAGGGGTTCATGAATCAGCCCCAGCATTTT. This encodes CASSTVQGFMNQPQHF.

The DNA for the CDR3 is TGTGCCAGCAGCAAATCCGGGACAGGGTACTATGGGCAGTACTTC. Amino acid sequence: CASSKSGTGYYGQYF. The chain recombines TRBV5-5 with TRBJ2-7; 9 nucleotides agree with TRBD1. The germline V gene encodes CDR1 SGHKS and CDR2 YYEKEE (reference sequence). CDR3 size: 15 residues. The V gene end was trimmed by 4 bases and the J gene end by 9 bases; junction bases not matched to a gene: 14.

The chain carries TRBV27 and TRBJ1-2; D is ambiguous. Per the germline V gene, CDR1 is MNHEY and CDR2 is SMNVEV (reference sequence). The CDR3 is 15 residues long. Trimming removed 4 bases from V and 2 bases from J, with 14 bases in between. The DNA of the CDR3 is TGTGCCAGCAGTTATTCGGCAGGAGGCAACTATGGCTACACCTTC. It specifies CASSYSAGGNYGYTF.

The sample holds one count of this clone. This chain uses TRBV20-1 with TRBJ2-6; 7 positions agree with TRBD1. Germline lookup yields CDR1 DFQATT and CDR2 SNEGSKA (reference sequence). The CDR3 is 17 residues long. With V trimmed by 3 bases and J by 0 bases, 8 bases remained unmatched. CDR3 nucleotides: TGCAGTGCTAGTTTAGGGGGCTCCTCCTCTGGGGCCAACGTCCTGACTTTC. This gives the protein CSASLGGSSSGANVLTF.

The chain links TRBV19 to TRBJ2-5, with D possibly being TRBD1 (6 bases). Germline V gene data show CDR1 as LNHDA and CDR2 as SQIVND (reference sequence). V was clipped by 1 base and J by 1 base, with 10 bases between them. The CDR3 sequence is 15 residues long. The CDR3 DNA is TGTGCCAGTAGTATAGCTGACAGGAGCCAAGAGACCCAGTACTTC. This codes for CASSIADRSQETQYF.